The T cell receptor (beta chain) under discussion was sequenced for a study of blood T cell repertoires in COVID-19. In germline, CDR1 is MDHEN, CDR2 SYDVKM. There are 14 residues in the CDR3. V gave up 7 bases and J gave up 2 bases, with 15 bases separating them. Original handling: Scientists estimated how many nucleated cells there were by amplifying reference gene primers. Profiling relied on immunoSEQ multiplex PCR, and the TCRdb table lists in-frame clones only, not all of them. V, J and clone size are those of that table, while D and trimming were read from the DNA. The data show some 47,000 clones, with roughly 87% seen just once and around 5% held by the top ten.

The TCR comes from a man aged 60 to 69 with active COVID-19. Specimen: peripheral blood. The rearrangement joins TRBV28 to TRBJ2-7; a weak D match, TRBD1 (6 bases). CDR3 DNA sequence: TGTGCCAGCACCCCCCAGGGGACCCCCTACGAGCAGTACTTC. Protein: CASTPQGTPYEQYF.